Listed below are T cell receptor beta chains from one sample, sequenced in a study of shared clonotypes between healthy human individuals. The table came from immunoSEQ multiplex PCR; TCRdb's copy has only in-frame clones and leaves some out. The sample comprises around 2,000,000 clones, over 85% of which are singletons, and more than 0.1% rests with the top ten. Sample: naive CD4+ T cells sorted from blood. The receptors shown here come from a man between 18 and 35 years old in good health. Both conserved end residues are part of each CDR3. D genes are given only for firm matches. Expanded clones get a size class; other rows say once, few or many, or leave the size out.

J gene,D gene,clone size,V gene,CDR3 DNA,CDR3 protein
TRBJ2-6,.,.,TRBV5-1,TGCGCCTCAACCGCGTCTGGGGCCAACGTCCTGACTTTC,CASTASGANVLTF
TRBJ2-7,.,.,TRBV30,TGTGCCTGGAGTGTAGACAGCCTGTACGAGCAGTACTTC,CAWSVDSLYEQYF
TRBJ1-6,TRBD1,.,TRBV30,TGTGCCTGGGGCAGGGGGGTCGGGCCCCTCCACTTT,CAWGRGVGPLHF
TRBJ2-7,.,.,TRBV4-2,TGTGCCAGCAGCCAAGAAAGCCAGCTCCCCACCTACGAGCAGTACTTC,CASSQESQLPTYEQYF
TRBJ2-6,.,.,TRBV2,TGTGCCAGCAGAGCCAGTAGTTCTGGGGCCAACGTCCTGACTTTC,CASRASSSGANVLTF
TRBJ2-5,TRBD2,.,TRBV2,TGTGCCAGCAGTGAAACCGGGAGGGCCCCAGAGACCCAGTACTTC,CASSETGRAPETQYF
TRBJ1-2,.,once,TRBV5-1,TGCGCCAGCAGCGGTCAGGGTTCCTATGGCTACACCTTC,CASSGQGSYGYTF
TRBJ1-2,.,.,TRBV5-1,TGCGCCAGCAGATTCGGGGATAACTATGGCTACACCTTC,CASRFGDNYGYTF
TRBJ1-1,.,.,TRBV10-3,TGTGCCATCAGTGAGGGAACGACAATGGACACTGAAGCTTTCTTT,CAISEGTTMDTEAFF
TRBJ1-2,.,once,TRBV19,TGTGCCAGTAGTTGGGTTACCTATGGCTACACCTTC,CASSWVTYGYTF
TRBJ2-1,.,.,TRBV5-1,TGCGCCAGCAGCTTGGGGGATGCCACCCCGTACAATGAGCAGTTCTTC,CASSLGDATPYNEQFF
TRBJ2-7,.,.,TRBV15,TGTGCCACCAGCAGAGGATCCCTATGGCACCAGTCCTACGAGCAGTACTTC,CATSRGSLWHQSYEQYF
TRBJ2-4,.,.,TRBV4-1,TGCGCCAGCAGCCAAGATCAGGGACACATAGCCAAAAACATTCAGTACTTC,CASSQDQGHIAKNIQYF
TRBJ1-5,.,.,TRBV4-1,TGCGCCAGCAGCCAAGGTTTCGGGGGGGCAGGTCAGCCCCAGCATTTT,CASSQGFGGAGQPQHF
TRBJ1-2,.,once,TRBV7-8,TGTGCCAGCAGCTTAACCCGACAGTCAAATGGCTACACCTTC,CASSLTRQSNGYTF
TRBJ2-1,.,.,TRBV7-2,TGTGCCAGCAGCGACCCTCGGGGGGCTGATGAGCAGTTCTTC,CASSDPRGADEQFF
TRBJ1-2,.,.,TRBV7-3,TGTGCCAGCAGCTTAACGGGGGCCACCTATGGAGGCTACACCTTC,CASSLTGATYGGYTF
TRBJ1-2,.,.,TRBV21-1,TGTGCCAGCAGCAAAGGCCAGGAAGGTGGCTACACCTTC,CASSKGQEGGYTF
TRBJ2-5,.,.,TRBV6-1,TGTGCCAGCCTTGAGGATGTGGCCCAAGAGACCCAGTACTTC,CASLEDVAQETQYF
TRBJ2-7,.,.,TRBV11-2,TGTGCCAGCAGCTTAGAACAGCCCTACGAGCAGTACTTC,CASSLEQPYEQYF
TRBJ1-2,TRBD1,.,TRBV6-1,TGTGCCATCAGTGAGAACCGGGACAGGTTTCATGTGGCCTTC,CAISENRDRFHVAF
TRBJ2-1,TRBD1,.,TRBV9,TGTGCCAGCAGCGTTACCGGGACAGACCGCAATGAGCAGTTCTTC,CASSVTGTDRNEQFF
TRBJ1-3,.,few,TRBV6-1,TGTGCCAGCAGTGGGGGGACGTCCGCTGGAAACACCATATATTTT,CASSGGTSAGNTIYF
TRBJ1-1,.,.,TRBV7-2,TGTGCCAGCAGCTTATCTGGGGCCACAAGCACTGAAGCTTTCTTT,CASSLSGATSTEAFF
TRBJ1-2,.,.,TRBV28,TGTGCCAGCAGGGAGGGAGGCTATGGCTACACCTTC,CASREGGYGYTF
TRBJ1-3,.,.,TRBV7-9,TGTGCCAGCAGCTTAGCGAAGGCAGGAGTCCCTGGAAACACCATATATTTT,CASSLAKAGVPGNTIYF
TRBJ1-3,TRBD1,.,TRBV11-2,TGTGCCAGCAGCTTGGACAGGGCGACCGGAAACACCATATATTTT,CASSLDRATGNTIYF
TRBJ2-2,.,.,TRBV6-1,TGTGCCAGCAGGGTCCGGGCCGGGGAGCTGTTTTTT,CASRVRAGELFF
TRBJ2-7,.,.,TRBV7-2,TGTGCCAGCAGCTTCCAGGGGAACTCCTACGAGCAGTACTTC,CASSFQGNSYEQYF
TRBJ2-7,TRBD1,.,TRBV19,TGTGCCAGTCAGACAGGGGGCATCTCGGGAGAGCAGTACTTC,CASQTGGISGEQYF
TRBJ2-7,.,.,TRBV6-1,TGTGCCAGCAGTGCCATCGACGAGCAGTACTTC,CASSAIDEQYF
TRBJ2-3,.,.,TRBV6-6,TGTGCCAGCAGTACAGGGTACGGCACAGATACGCAGTATTTT,CASSTGYGTDTQYF
TRBJ2-4,.,.,TRBV11-2,TGTGCCAGCAGCTTAGATTGGCGGGGTCAGTACTTC,CASSLDWRGQYF
TRBJ2-7,.,.,TRBV7-9,TGTGCCAGCAGCCTAGCAACAGGGCGCCCCTACGAGCAGTACTTC,CASSLATGRPYEQYF
TRBJ1-4,TRBD1,.,TRBV30,TGTGCCTGGGGGACAGGGGGCCACGGGGAAAAACTGTTTTTT,CAWGTGGHGEKLFF
TRBJ2-1,.,.,TRBV2,TGTGCCAGCGAAGAACGTAGGGCCGCCTTCTTC,CASEERRAAFF
TRBJ1-1,.,.,TRBV10-3,TGTGCCAGCCAACGGGGCTTTGAGACTGAAGCTTTCTTT,CASQRGFETEAFF
TRBJ2-7,.,.,TRBV5-6,TGTGCCAGCAGCTTGGGGCCTCTAACCTACGAGCAGTACTTC,CASSLGPLTYEQYF
TRBJ2-3,.,.,TRBV4-3,TGCGCCAGCAGCCAAGAACCTGCAGATACGCAGTATTTT,CASSQEPADTQYF
TRBJ2-7,.,.,TRBV6-5,TGTGCCAGCAGGGATGGACGGTTTTTGGAGCAGTACTTC,CASRDGRFLEQYF
TRBJ2-7,.,.,TRBV6-6,TGTGCCAGCAGTTTACAGGGCACCTACGAGCAGTACTTC,CASSLQGTYEQYF
TRBJ2-5,.,.,TRBV18,TGTGCCAGCTCACCAAGGGGCAGGGTAAACCAAGAGACCCAGTACTTC,CASSPRGRVNQETQYF
TRBJ2-7,TRBD2,once,TRBV30,TGTGCCTATAGCGGGAGCTCCTACGAGCAGTACTTC,CAYSGSSYEQYF
TRBJ1-1,.,.,TRBV13,TGTGCCAGCAGCCCTAGTTGGACTGAAGCTTTCTTT,CASSPSWTEAFF
TRBJ1-2,.,.,TRBV2,TGTGCCAGGCAGGGTAGTCAAGGGAACTATGGCTACACCTTC,CARQGSQGNYGYTF
TRBJ2-7,.,.,TRBV6-1,TGTGCCAGCAGTGAATTGGGGGAGACCTACGAGCAGTACTTC,CASSELGETYEQYF
TRBJ1-4,TRBD1,.,TRBV5-1,TGCGCCAGCAGCCCCTGGACAGGGGTTGCAACTAATGAAAAACTGTTTTTT,CASSPWTGVATNEKLFF
TRBJ1-2,.,.,TRBV19,TGTGCCAGTAAACGGAACTATGGCTACACCTTC,CASKRNYGYTF
TRBJ2-1,.,.,TRBV28,TGTGCCAGCAGGGCCCCCAACTCCTACAATGAGCAGTTCTTC,CASRAPNSYNEQFF
TRBJ1-3,.,few,TRBV5-1,TGCGCCAGCAGCCTCGCAGGGGCTGGGGGAAACACCATATATTTT,CASSLAGAGGNTIYF